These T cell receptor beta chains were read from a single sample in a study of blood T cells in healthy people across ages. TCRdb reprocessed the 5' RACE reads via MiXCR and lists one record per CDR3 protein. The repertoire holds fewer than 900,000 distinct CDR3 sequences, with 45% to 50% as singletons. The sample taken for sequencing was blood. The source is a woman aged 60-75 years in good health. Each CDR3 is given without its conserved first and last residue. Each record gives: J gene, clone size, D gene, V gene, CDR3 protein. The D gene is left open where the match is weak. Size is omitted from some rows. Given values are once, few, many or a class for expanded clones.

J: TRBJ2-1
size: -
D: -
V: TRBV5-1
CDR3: ASSPALYNEQF

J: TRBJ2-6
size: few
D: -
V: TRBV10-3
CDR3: AISESRSGANVLT

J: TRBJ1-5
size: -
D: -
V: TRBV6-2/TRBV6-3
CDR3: ASSYSSGWNQPQH

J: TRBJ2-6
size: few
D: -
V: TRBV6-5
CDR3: ASSYSWRAGAGANVLT

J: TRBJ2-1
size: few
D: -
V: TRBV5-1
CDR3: ASSLLTTGGNEQF

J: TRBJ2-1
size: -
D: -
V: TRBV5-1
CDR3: ASSNSGDVTNEQF

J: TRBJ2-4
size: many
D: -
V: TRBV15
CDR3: ATSRDLGEQNIQY

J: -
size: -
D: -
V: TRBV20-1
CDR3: SARRFPNSYEQY

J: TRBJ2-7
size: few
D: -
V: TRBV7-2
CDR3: ASSLVASNYEQY

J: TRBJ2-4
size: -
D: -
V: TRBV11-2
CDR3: ASSSYRDWDKNIQY

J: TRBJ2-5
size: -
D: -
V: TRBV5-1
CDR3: ASSPGMETQY

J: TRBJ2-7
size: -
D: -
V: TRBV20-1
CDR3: SAPGGKGTYEQY

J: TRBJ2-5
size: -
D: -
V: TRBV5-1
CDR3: ASSLGPSRGQETQY

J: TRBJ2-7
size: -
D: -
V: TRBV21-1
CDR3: ASSSPERDRVGEQY

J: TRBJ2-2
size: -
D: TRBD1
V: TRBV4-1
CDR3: ASSQTGLRTGELF

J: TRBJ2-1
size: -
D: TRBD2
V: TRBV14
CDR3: ASSGYSGESYNEQF

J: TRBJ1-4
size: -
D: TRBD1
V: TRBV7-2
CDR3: ASSQGAWDEKLF

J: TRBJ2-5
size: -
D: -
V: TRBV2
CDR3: ASSQTGWETQY

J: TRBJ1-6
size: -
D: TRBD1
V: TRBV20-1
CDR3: SVGQGDVSPLH

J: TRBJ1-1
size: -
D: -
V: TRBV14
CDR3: ASSHAGAGDTEAF

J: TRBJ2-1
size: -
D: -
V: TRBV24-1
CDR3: ATSGITGVYNEQF

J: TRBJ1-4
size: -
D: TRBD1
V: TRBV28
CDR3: ASRYTQGAGVNEKLF

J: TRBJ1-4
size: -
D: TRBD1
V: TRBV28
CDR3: ASSFYGQGNEKLF

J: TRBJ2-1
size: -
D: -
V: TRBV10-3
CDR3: AISAVNEQF

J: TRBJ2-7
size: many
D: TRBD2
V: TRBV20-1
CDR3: SARLPRTSQEQY